This TCR beta chain was found in a study of technical replicates of blood from a handful of donors. CDR1 and CDR2 from the germline V gene are SNHLY and FYNNEI. The CDR3 consists of 13 residues. J was trimmed by 5 bases and V by 6 bases; bases with no gene match: 6. The method was immunoSEQ multiplex PCR; TCRdb's version includes in-frame clones alone and lacks a portion of them. The sample has about 72,000 clones; 95% are singletons. Sequences were obtained from T cells isolated from PBMCs. This chain links TRBV2 with TRBJ2-5; TRBD1 matches 7 bases. This TCR was sampled from a human donor in good health. DNA of the CDR3: TGTGCCAGCAGCACAGGGGCGGCGGAGACCCAGTACTTC. It translates to CASSTGAAETQYF.